A selection of T cell receptor beta chains follows, all from one sample in a study of blood T cell repertoires in COVID-19. The method was immunoSEQ multiplex PCR; TCRdb's version includes in-frame clones alone and lacks a portion of them. Among 250,000 to 300,000 clones listed, 86% were seen once. Sequencing used peripheral blood. The source of these receptors is a man aged 18 to 29 with active or convalescent COVID-19. Each CDR3 is given with its conserved first and last residue. D genes are given only for firm matches. Where a row states a size, it is once, few, many or the class of an expanded clone; other rows omit it.

>TRBJ2-5|.|TRBV3-1/TRBV3-2|.
CASSHQGLVTQYF
TGTGCCAGCAGCCATCAAGGACTGGTGACCCAGTACTTC
>TRBJ2-7|.|TRBV19|TRBD1
CASSISGTGAYEQYF
TGTGCCAGTAGTATATCAGGGACAGGGGCCTACGAGCAGTACTTC
>TRBJ2-7|.|TRBV29-1|.
CSVGGSWSEQYF
TGCAGCGTTGGGGGCAGCTGGTCAGAGCAGTACTTC
>TRBJ1-1|.|TRBV9|.
CASSVGVSTEAFF
TGTGCCAGCAGCGTAGGAGTGAGCACTGAAGCTTTCTTT
>TRBJ2-2|.|TRBV10-3|TRBD2
CAIGKRDLDTGELFF
TGTGCCATCGGAAAGCGGGACCTCGACACCGGGGAGCTGTTTTTT
>TRBJ1-1|.|TRBV28|.
CASSPPGAWTEAFF
TGTGCCAGCAGCCCCCCAGGGGCATGGACTGAAGCTTTCTTT
>TRBJ1-1|.|TRBV4-2|TRBD1
CASSRLTGGLNTEAFF
TGTGCCAGCAGCCGCCTAACAGGGGGCTTGAACACTGAAGCTTTCTTT
>TRBJ2-2|few|TRBV6-4|TRBD1
CAIYEPGQVFYANTGELFF
TGTGCCATCTACGAGCCGGGACAGGTCTTTTACGCGAACACCGGGGAGCTGTTTTTT
>TRBJ1-1|.|TRBV3-1/TRBV3-2|.
CASSQDLSEAFF
TGTGCCAGCAGCCAAGATCTAAGTGAAGCTTTCTTT
>TRBJ2-5|.|TRBV27|.
CASSFRGRETQYF
TGTGCCAGCAGTTTTCGAGGAAGAGAGACCCAGTACTTC
>TRBJ1-2|.|TRBV6-6|TRBD1
CASSSTQQGADYGYTF
TGTGCCAGCAGTAGCACTCAACAGGGGGCGGACTATGGCTACACCTTC
>TRBJ1-2|.|TRBV27|.
CASSLAGTNYGYTF
TGTGCCAGCAGTTTGGCAGGTACAAACTATGGCTACACCTTC
>TRBJ2-3|.|TRBV11-2|TRBD2
CASSLGPPGGGELLDTQYF
TGTGCCAGCAGCTTAGGGCCTCCAGGTGGGGGGGAACTGTTAGATACGCAGTATTTT
>TRBJ1-4|.|TRBV10-3|.
CAISERLLAEKLFF
TGTGCCATCAGTGAGCGTCTTCTGGCCGAAAAACTGTTTTTT
>TRBJ2-7|.|TRBV5-1|TRBD1
CASSQGIEQYF
TGCGCCAGTTCACAGGGGATTGAGCAGTACTTC
>TRBJ1-1|few|TRBV6-5|.
CASSNLHDLLAFF
TGTGCCAGCAGTAACTTACATGATCTTCTAGCTTTCTTT
>TRBJ1-1|.|TRBV28|.
CASSSPSSGGVLDTEAFF
TGTGCCAGCAGTTCCCCGTCGAGTGGGGGGGTTCTAGACACTGAAGCTTTCTTT
>TRBJ1-1|.|TRBV7-2|.
CASSLGRGWTEAFF
TGTGCCAGCAGCTTAGGACGGGGGTGGACTGAAGCTTTCTTT
>TRBJ1-4|.|TRBV19|.
CASSEQAILEKLFF
TGTGCCAGTAGTGAACAGGCCATACTAGAAAAACTGTTTTTT
>TRBJ2-3|.|TRBV11-3|.
CASSLGRDSSTDTQYF
TGTGCCAGCAGCTTAGGGAGGGACAGCTCCACAGATACGCAGTATTTT
>TRBJ2-1|.|TRBV13|.
CASSLRFGQSRNEQFF
TGTGCCAGCAGCTTAAGGTTCGGACAGAGTCGCAATGAGCAGTTCTTC
>TRBJ1-2|.|TRBV6-6|TRBD1
CASRRQGDYGYTF
TGTGCCAGCAGGAGACAGGGTGACTATGGCTACACCTTC
>TRBJ2-7|.|TRBV6-5|.
CASSPDSTYEQYF
TGTGCCAGCAGCCCGGACAGCACTTACGAGCAGTACTTC
>TRBJ1-3|once|TRBV30|.
CAWNGVNNSGNTIYF
TGTGCCTGGAACGGAGTCAATAACTCTGGAAACACCATATATTTT
>TRBJ2-2|.|TRBV14|.
CASSQGSAGELFF
TGTGCCAGCAGCCAAGGTAGCGCCGGGGAGCTGTTTTTT
>TRBJ2-7|.|TRBV2|.
CASSGVNEQYF
TGTGCCAGCAGTGGAGTCAACGAGCAGTACTTC
>TRBJ2-1|.|TRBV9|TRBD2
CASSVGGGSYNEQFF
TGTGCCAGCAGCGTAGGGGGGGGCTCCTACAATGAGCAGTTCTTC
>TRBJ1-1|.|TRBV6-5|.
CASSRLDTEAFF
TGTGCCAGCAGTCGGCTAGACACTGAAGCTTTCTTT
>TRBJ1-5|.|TRBV27|.
CASSPLPGGANPQHF
TGTGCCAGCAGTCCTCTACCGGGGGGGGCCAATCCCCAGCATTTT
>TRBJ2-2|few|TRBV12-3/TRBV12-4|.
CASSFQGGELFF
TGTGCCAGCAGTTTTCAGGGTGGGGAGCTGTTTTTT
>TRBJ2-5|.|TRBV6-2/TRBV6-3|.
CASSYVRRETQYF
TGTGCCAGCAGTTACGTTAGGAGGGAGACCCAGTACTTC
>TRBJ1-5|.|TRBV28|TRBD1
CASSSGTGNQPQHF
TGTGCCAGCAGTTCCGGGACAGGCAATCAGCCCCAGCATTTT
>TRBJ2-3|.|TRBV5-6|TRBD1
CASSQGQLTDTQYF
TGTGCCAGCAGCCAGGGACAGCTCACAGATACGCAGTATTTT
>TRBJ1-1|.|TRBV7-9|.
CASSLGSMNTEAFF
TGTGCCAGCAGCTTAGGCAGTATGAACACTGAAGCTTTCTTT
>TRBJ1-1|.|TRBV5-1|.
CASSVERGTEAFF
TGCGCCAGCAGCGTAGAAAGGGGTACTGAAGCTTTCTTT
>TRBJ1-5|few|TRBV6-5|.
CASAGALNQPQHF
TGTGCCAGTGCGGGGGCCCTCAATCAGCCCCAGCATTTT
>TRBJ1-1|.|TRBV19|.
CASSIGREPRAFF
TGTGCCAGTAGTATAGGGAGGGAGCCGCGGGCTTTCTTT
>TRBJ1-3|.|TRBV12-3/TRBV12-4|.
CASSLRLGYTIYF
TGTGCCAGCAGTCTCCGACTCGGGTACACCATATATTTT
>TRBJ2-5|.|TRBV30|.
CAWSPGGGAQYF
TGTGCCTGGAGTCCTGGGGGAGGAGCCCAGTACTTC
>TRBJ1-6|.|TRBV11-2|.
CASSLTARALHF
TGTGCCAGCAGCTTAACGGCGCGGGCCCTCCACTTT
>TRBJ1-1|.|TRBV6-5|.
CASNQRGRTNEAFF
TGTGCCAGCAACCAGCGGGGGAGAACAAATGAAGCTTTCTTT
>TRBJ2-7|once|TRBV4-1|.
CASSLAQGPPYEQYF
TGCGCCAGCAGCCTAGCCCAGGGTCCCCCCTACGAGCAGTACTTC
>TRBJ1-2|many|TRBV7-2|.
CASSFRQINYGYTF
TGTGCCAGCAGCTTTCGACAGATAAACTATGGCTACACCTTC
>TRBJ2-7|.|TRBV7-2|TRBD2
CASSLTSGTNEQYF
TGTGCCAGCAGCTTGACTAGCGGGACAAACGAGCAGTACTTC
>TRBJ1-5|few|TRBV7-9|.
CASSPLQGSNQPQHF
TGTGCCAGCAGCCCCCTGCAGGGGAGCAATCAGCCCCAGCATTTT
>TRBJ2-1|.|TRBV12-3/TRBV12-4|TRBD1
CASSPGTAEQFF
TGTGCCAGCAGCCCTGGGACAGCTGAGCAGTTCTTC
>TRBJ2-5|.|TRBV3-1/TRBV3-2|TRBD2
CASSQELAGGPQYF
TGTGCCAGCAGCCAAGAACTCGCGGGAGGCCCCCAGTACTTC
>TRBJ1-5|.|TRBV12-3/TRBV12-4|.
CASSLVSYQPQHF
TGTGCCAGCAGTTTAGTTAGCTATCAGCCCCAGCATTTT
>TRBJ2-2|.|TRBV7-9|TRBD1
CASRPDRVPGELFF
TGTGCCAGCAGACCTGACAGGGTGCCCGGGGAGCTGTTTTTT
>TRBJ2-5|once|TRBV3-1/TRBV3-2|TRBD1
CASSQEDRRLYF
TGTGCCAGCAGCCAAGAGGACAGGCGATTATACTTC
>TRBJ1-5|.|TRBV27|TRBD1
CASSSQGAFNQPQHF
TGTGCCAGCAGTTCACAGGGGGCGTTCAATCAGCCCCAGCATTTT
>TRBJ2-5|few|TRBV19|TRBD2
CASSPETSGRFETQYF
TGTGCCAGTAGTCCCGAGACTAGCGGAAGATTTGAGACCCAGTACTTC
>TRBJ2-3|.|TRBV5-1|TRBD2
CASSLEGSGRGNTQYF
TGCGCCAGCAGCTTGGAAGGTAGCGGGAGAGGTAATACGCAGTATTTT